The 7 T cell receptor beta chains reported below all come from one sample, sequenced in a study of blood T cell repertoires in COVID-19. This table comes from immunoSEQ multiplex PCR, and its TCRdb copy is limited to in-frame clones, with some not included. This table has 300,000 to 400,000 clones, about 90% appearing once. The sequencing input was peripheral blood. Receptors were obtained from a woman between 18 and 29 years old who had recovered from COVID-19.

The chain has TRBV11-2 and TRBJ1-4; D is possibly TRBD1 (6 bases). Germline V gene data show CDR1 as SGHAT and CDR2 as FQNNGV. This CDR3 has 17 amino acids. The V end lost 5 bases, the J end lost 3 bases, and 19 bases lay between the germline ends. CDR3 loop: CASSPRGGSGANEKLFF. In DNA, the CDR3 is TGTGCCAGCAGCCCCCGGGGGGGCTCTGGAGCTAATGAAAAACTGTTTTTT.

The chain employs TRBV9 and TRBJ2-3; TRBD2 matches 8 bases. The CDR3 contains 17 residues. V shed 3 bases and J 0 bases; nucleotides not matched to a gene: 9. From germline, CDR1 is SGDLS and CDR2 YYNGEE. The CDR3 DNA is TGTGCCAGCAGCGCAAGAATTTCTAGCGGGAGCACAGATACGCAGTATTTT. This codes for CASSARISSGSTDTQYF.

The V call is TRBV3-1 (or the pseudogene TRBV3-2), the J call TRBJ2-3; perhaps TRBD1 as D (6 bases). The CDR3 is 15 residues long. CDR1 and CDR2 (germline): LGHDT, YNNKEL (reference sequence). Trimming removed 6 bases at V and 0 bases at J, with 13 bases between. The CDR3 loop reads CASSPTGSSTDTQYF. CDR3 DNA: TGTGCCAGCAGTCCGACAGGATCTAGCACAGATACGCAGTATTTT.

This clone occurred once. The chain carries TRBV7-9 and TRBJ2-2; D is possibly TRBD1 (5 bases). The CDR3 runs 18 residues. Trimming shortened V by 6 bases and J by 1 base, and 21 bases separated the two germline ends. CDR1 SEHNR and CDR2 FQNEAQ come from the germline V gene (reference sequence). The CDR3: CASSRRTTAQLNTGELFF. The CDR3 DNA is TGTGCCAGCAGTCGCAGGACGACAGCGCAATTGAACACCGGGGAGCTGTTTTTT. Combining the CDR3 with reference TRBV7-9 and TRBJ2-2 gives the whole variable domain DTGVSQNPRHKITKRGQNVTFRCDPISEHNRLYWYRQTLGQGPEFLTYFQNEAQLEKSRLLSDRFSAERPKGSFSTLEIQRTEQGDSAMYLCASSRRTTAQLNTGELFFGEGSRLTVL.

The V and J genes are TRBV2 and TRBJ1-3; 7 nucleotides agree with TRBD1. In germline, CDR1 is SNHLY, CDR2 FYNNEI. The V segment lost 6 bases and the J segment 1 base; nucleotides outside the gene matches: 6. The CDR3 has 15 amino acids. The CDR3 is CASRGTADSGNTIYF. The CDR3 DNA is TGTGCCAGCAGAGGGACAGCAGATTCTGGAAACACCATATATTTT.

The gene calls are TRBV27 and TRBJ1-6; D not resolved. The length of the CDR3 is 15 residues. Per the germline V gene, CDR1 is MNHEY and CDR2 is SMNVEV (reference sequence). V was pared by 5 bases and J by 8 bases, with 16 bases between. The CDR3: CASSTPRTEYSPLHF. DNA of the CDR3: TGTGCCAGCAGTACTCCCCGGACTGAATATTCACCCCTCCACTTT.

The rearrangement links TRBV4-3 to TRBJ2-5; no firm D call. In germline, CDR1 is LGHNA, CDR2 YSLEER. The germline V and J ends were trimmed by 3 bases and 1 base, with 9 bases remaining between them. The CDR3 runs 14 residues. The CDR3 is CASSQRDCQETQYF. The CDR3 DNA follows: TGCGCCAGCAGCCAGAGAGACTGCCAAGAGACCCAGTACTTC.